This TCR beta chain was profiled in a study of beta chain features in type 1 diabetes. With regard to this clone: Its antigen is unknown.

Expressed TCRB transcripts were sequenced because the isolated RNA had all been reverse transcribed beforehand. TCRdb's copy holds only in-frame clones and misses some; the assay was immunoSEQ multiplex PCR. The sample consists of 150,000 or so clones, roughly a tenth of them appearing once. General study points: Whether TCRB rearrangement is influenced by HLA type went unresolved here. A moderate, significant TCRB CDR3 shortening appeared in type 1 diabetes across four CD4+ subsets. Patients' naive, central memory and regulatory TCRB repertoires appeared more alike than those of healthy donors.

CD45RO/CCR7/CD25/CD127/CD95/CD27 staining was used to isolate CD4+ naive, central memory, regulatory and stem cell-like memory cells by sorting. The sequence was obtained from a man aged 18 to 35 in good health. Sample: central memory CD4+ T cells from blood.

The CDR3 is CASSLEGYGGELFF. The CDR3 DNA is TGTGCCAGCAGCTTGGAGGGCTACGGCGGGGAGCTGTTTTTT. The chain carries TRBV7-2 and TRBJ2-2; TRBD2 might be the D (6 bases). The germline V and J ends were trimmed by 3 bases and 7 bases, with 12 bases remaining between them. The germline V gene encodes CDR1 SGHTA and CDR2 FQGNSA. The CDR3 runs to 14 residues.